The T cell receptor beta chain under discussion was sequenced for a study of cytomegalovirus exposure and HLA in healthy donors. Notes on the study in general: Follow-up analysis seemed to connect common viral pathogens with several of the most significant clusters identified.

Points on this clone: Its specificity is unknown.

The PCR used 60 Vbeta and 13 Jbeta primers. Here immunoSEQ multiplex PCR was the method, and the copy in TCRdb shows in-frame clones only, minus some. Of 140,000 to 150,000 clones listed, around 78% were seen once; the top ten hold around 2.5%. Sequenced sample: PBMCs. This clonotype was obtained from a woman aged 18-35 years in good health and CMV-seropositive.

This chain's CDR3 is CAISGTKMNTEAFF. In DNA form, the CDR3 reads TGTGCCATCAGCGGGACAAAAATGAACACTGAAGCTTTCTTT. This chain connects TRBV10-3 to TRBJ1-1; tentatively, D is TRBD1 (6 bases). The germline CDR1 and CDR2 sequences are ENHRY and SYGVKD. CDR3 size: 14 residues. V lost 6 bases and J lost 0, with 11 bases in between.